This is a list of T cell receptor beta chains from one sample in a study of blood T cells in healthy people across ages. TCRdb fed the 5' RACE reads into MiXCR, producing one record per CDR3 protein. The table shows 540,000 or so distinct CDR3 sequences, with roughly 48% occurring only once. What was sequenced was blood. The source of these receptors is a man aged 80 or over in good health. CDR3s include the opening cysteine and the closing phenylalanine or tryptophan. A D gene is named only where the DNA matches it firmly. The size field is filled for only some rows; it gives once, few, many or a size class.

j_call,clone_size,v_call,d_call,cdr3_aa,cdr3_nt
TRBJ2-3,.,TRBV20-1,TRBD2,CSAPATGLAGATDTQYF,TGCAGTGCCCCGGCCACGGGACTAGCGGGGGCCACAGATACGCAGTATTTT
TRBJ2-3,few,TRBV25-1,TRBD2,CASSESNSGTSGATIHTDTQYF,TGTGCCAGCAGTGAATCTAATTCCGGGACTAGCGGGGCGACGATACATACAGATACGCAGTATTTT
TRBJ2-3,few,TRBV20-1,TRBD2,CRPPPETSGTEGDTQYF,TGCAGGCCCCCTCCTGAGACTAGCGGGACTGAAGGAGATACGCAGTATTTT
TRBJ1-5,few,TRBV7-2,.,CASSLRSAGQPQHF,TGTGCCAGCAGCTTACGCTCCGCGGGTCAGCCCCAGCATTTT
TRBJ1-2,few,TRBV29-1,.,CSVEPQVAGYTF,TGCAGCGTTGAGCCACAGGTGGCGGGCTACACCTTC
TRBJ2-3,.,TRBV25-1,TRBD1,CASSATTGLTDTQYF,TGTGCCAGCAGTGCTACGACAGGGCTGACAGATACGCAGTATTTT
TRBJ1-2,.,TRBV28,.,CASSPPAQPNYGYTF,TGTGCCAGCAGTCCCCCAGCTCAGCCTAACTATGGCTACACCTTC
TRBJ2-3,.,TRBV20-1,.,CSARRTFQGRARSDTQYF,TGCAGTGCTAGACGTACATTTCAGGGACGAGCGAGGTCAGATACGCAGTATTTT
TRBJ1-1,few,TRBV27,.,CASSPRDGRTEAFF,TGTGCCAGCAGTCCTCGGGACGGTCGCACTGAAGCTTTCTTT
TRBJ2-7,.,TRBV14,.,CASSQFLDSQGTYEQYF,TGTGCCAGCAGCCAATTCCTGGACTCCCAAGGGACCTACGAGCAGTACTTC
TRBJ2-3,.,TRBV7-9,TRBD2,CASSPRAGVSTDTQYF,TGTGCCAGCAGCCCCCGAGCGGGAGTGAGCACAGATACGCAGTATTTT
TRBJ1-2,.,TRBV12-3/TRBV12-4,.,CASSVAGAGGGYTF,TGTGCCAGCAGTGTTGCAGGGGCAGGTGGAGGCTACACCTTC
TRBJ2-1,many,TRBV5-1,TRBD1,CASSFFQGVRNEQFF,TGCGCCAGCAGCTTTTTTCAGGGGGTTAGGAATGAGCAGTTCTTC
TRBJ2-5,few,TRBV7-2,.,CASSSGGGGLQTQYF,TGTGCCAGCAGCTCAGGGGGAGGGGGCCTTCAGACCCAGTACTTC
TRBJ2-1,few,TRBV20-1,TRBD1,CSARVTGSYNEQFF,TGCAGTGCTAGGGTGACAGGGAGCTACAATGAGCAGTTCTTC
TRBJ2-7,.,TRBV5-5,TRBD2,CASSRTSGSLREQYF,TGTGCCAGCAGCCGGACTAGCGGGAGTCTCCGCGAGCAGTACTTC
TRBJ2-7,.,TRBV28,TRBD1,CASSTRGNRGRIYEQYF,TGTGCCAGCAGTACAAGGGGTAACAGGGGCCGTATCTACGAGCAGTACTTC
TRBJ1-4,.,TRBV10-3,.,CAIKDDATNEKLFF,TGTGCCATCAAGGACGACGCAACTAATGAAAAACTGTTTTTT
TRBJ2-1,many,TRBV6-5,TRBD2,CASSWEAGVSYNEQFF,TGTGCCAGCAGTTGGGAGGCGGGAGTATCCTACAATGAGCAGTTCTTC
TRBJ2-5,.,TRBV7-3,.,CASSFSPGQQETQYF,TGTGCCAGCAGCTTCTCGCCGGGACAACAAGAGACCCAGTACTTC
TRBJ2-7,.,TRBV4-3,.,CASSQDFNRAYEQYF,TGCGCCAGCAGCCAAGATTTCAACAGGGCCTACGAGCAGTACTTC
TRBJ2-3,.,TRBV20-1,.,CSATGSGNTDTQYF,TGCAGTGCGACGGGGAGCGGAAACACAGATACGCAGTATTTT
TRBJ2-3,many,TRBV29-1,TRBD1,CSVLGQIHTDTQYF,TGCAGCGTTTTGGGACAGATTCACACAGATACGCAGTATTTT
TRBJ1-2,.,TRBV20-1,.,CSGAVDYGYTF,TGCAGTGGTGCAGTGGACTATGGCTACACCTTC
TRBJ2-4,few,TRBV29-1,.,CSVETDGVQYF,TGCAGCGTTGAGACCGACGGGGTTCAGTACTTC
TRBJ2-7,few,TRBV6-2/TRBV6-3,.,CASSSNIGYEQYF,TGTGCCAGCAGCTCCAATATTGGCTACGAGCAGTACTTC
TRBJ1-2,.,TRBV30,.,CAWARGDGYTF,TGTGCCTGGGCGCGGGGCGATGGCTACACCTTC
TRBJ1-4,.,TRBV20-1,.,CSAGGHPNEKLFF,TGCAGTGCCGGTGGTCACCCAAATGAAAAACTGTTTTTT
TRBJ2-6,.,TRBV7-2,TRBD1,CASSNRDRGAGANVLTF,TGTGCCAGCAGCAACCGGGACAGGGGGGCCGGGGCCAACGTCCTGACTTTC
TRBJ2-7,few,TRBV20-1,TRBD2,CSAAGTSYEQYF,TGCAGTGCTGCCGGGACTAGCTACGAGCAGTACTTC
TRBJ1-6,.,TRBV7-9,.,CASSRQNNSPLHF,TGTGCCAGCAGTCGACAGAATAATTCACCCCTCCACTTT
TRBJ1-1,few,TRBV9,TRBD1,CASSGRRGPNTEAFF,TGTGCCAGCAGCGGGAGGAGGGGGCCAAACACTGAAGCTTTCTTT
TRBJ2-7,.,TRBV14,TRBD2,CASSRTSGGTYEQYF,TGTGCCAGCAGCCGGACTAGCGGAGGAACCTATGAGCAGTACTTC
TRBJ2-7,once,TRBV7-2,.,CASSPGQLVGEQYF,TGTGCCAGCAGCCCTGGACAGCTAGTGGGCGAGCAGTACTTC
TRBJ2-7,.,TRBV20-1,TRBD1,CSAPGTGNYEQYF,TGCAGTGCCCCAGGGACAGGGAACTACGAGCAGTACTTC
TRBJ2-7,few,TRBV12-3/TRBV12-4,.,CASSLEGPYEQYF,TGTGCCAGCAGTTTGGAAGGCCCCTACGAGCAGTACTTC
TRBJ2-7,.,TRBV6-1,.,CASSEVRYSHEQYF,TGTGCCAGCAGTGAGGTGAGGTATTCCCACGAGCAGTACTTC
TRBJ2-1,few,TRBV21-1,.,CASSPREREGSENEQFF,TGTGCCAGCAGCCCCCGAGAGCGGGAGGGTTCGGAGAATGAGCAGTTCTTC
TRBJ2-3,.,TRBV20-1,TRBD2,CSARGGRAADTQYF,TGCAGTGCTAGGGGTGGGAGGGCCGCGGATACGCAGTATTTT
TRBJ2-7,.,TRBV9,.,CASSVEGRYNEQYF,TGTGCCAGCAGCGTAGAGGGCCGCTACAATGAGCAGTACTTC
TRBJ2-1,.,TRBV11-3,TRBD2,CASSPGGGTEQFF,TGTGCCAGCAGCCCCGGCGGGGGGACTGAGCAGTTCTTC
TRBJ2-1,few,TRBV20-1,.,CSARRDLYNEQFF,TGCAGTGCTAGGAGGGACTTGTACAATGAGCAGTTCTTC
TRBJ2-7,.,TRBV5-1,.,CASSAGPGRYEQYF,TGCGCCAGCAGCGCTGGGCCAGGCCGCTACGAGCAGTACTTC
TRBJ2-3,.,TRBV20-1,TRBD1,CKTGVGTGGADTQYF,TGCAAAACCGGGGTGGGGACAGGGGGCGCAGATACGCAGTATTTT
TRBJ2-1,.,TRBV4-1,.,CASSQRDLGDEQFF,TGCGCCAGCAGCCAAAGGGACCTAGGGGATGAGCAGTTCTTC
TRBJ2-1,.,TRBV5-5,TRBD2,CASGTTWHEQFF,TGTGCCAGCGGGACTACGTGGCATGAGCAGTTCTTC
TRBJ1-1,.,TRBV3-1,TRBD1,CASSQVRTGNTEAFF,TGTGCCAGCAGCCAAGTGCGGACAGGGAACACTGAAGCTTTCTTT
TRBJ2-5,.,TRBV20-1,.,CSARETQQGAQYF,TGCAGTGCTAGAGAAACGCAGCAAGGGGCCCAGTACTTC
TRBJ2-7,.,TRBV20-1,.,CSAREGRDVSYEQYF,TGCAGTGCTAGGGAGGGTCGGGACGTTTCCTACGAGCAGTACTTC
TRBJ2-1,.,TRBV3-1,.,CASSLGGRPANEQFF,TGTGCCAGCAGTCTCGGGGGGCGCCCGGCTAATGAGCAGTTCTTC